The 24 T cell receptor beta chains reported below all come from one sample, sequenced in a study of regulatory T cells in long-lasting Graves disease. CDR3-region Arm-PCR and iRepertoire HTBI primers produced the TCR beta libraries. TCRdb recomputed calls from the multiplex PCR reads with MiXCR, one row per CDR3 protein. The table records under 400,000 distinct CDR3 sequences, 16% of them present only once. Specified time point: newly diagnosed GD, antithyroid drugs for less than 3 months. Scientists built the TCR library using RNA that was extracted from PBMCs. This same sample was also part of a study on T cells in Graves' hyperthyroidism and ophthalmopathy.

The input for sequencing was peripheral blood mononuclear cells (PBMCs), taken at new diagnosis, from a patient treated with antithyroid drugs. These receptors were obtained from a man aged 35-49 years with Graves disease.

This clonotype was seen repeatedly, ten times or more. The CDR3 sequence is CASSARPQGQAYNEQFF. In DNA, the CDR3 is TGTGCCAGCAGCGCTCGCCCCCAGGGACAGGCCTACAATGAGCAGTTCTTC. The chain is built from TRBV9 and TRBJ2-1, with 8 bases matching TRBD1. Germline V gives CDR1 SGDLS, CDR2 YYNGEE. Trimming cost V 3 bases and J 2 bases; bases outside gene matches: 10. The CDR3 runs 17 residues. Drawing the rest from reference TRBV9 and TRBJ2-1, the complete variable domain is DSGVTQTPKHLITATGQRVTLRCSPRSGDLSVYWYQQSLDQGLQFLIQYYNGEERAKGNILERFSAQQFPDLHSELNLSSLELGDSALYFCASSARPQGQAYNEQFFGPGTRLTVL.

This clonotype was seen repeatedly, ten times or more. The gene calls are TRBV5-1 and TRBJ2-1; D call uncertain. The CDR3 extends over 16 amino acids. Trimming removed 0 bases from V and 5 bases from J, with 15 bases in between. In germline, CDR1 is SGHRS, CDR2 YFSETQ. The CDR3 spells CASSLGPGVGNNEQFF. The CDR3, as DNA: TGCGCCAGCAGCTTGGGACCGGGCGTAGGAAACAATGAGCAGTTCTTC.

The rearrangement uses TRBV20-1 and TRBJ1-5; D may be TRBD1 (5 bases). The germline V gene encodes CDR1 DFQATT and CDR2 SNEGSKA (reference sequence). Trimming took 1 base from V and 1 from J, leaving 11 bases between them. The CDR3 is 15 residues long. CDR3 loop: CSARVPGLSNQPQHF. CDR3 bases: TGCAGTGCTAGAGTCCCAGGGCTGAGCAATCAGCCCCAGCATTTT.

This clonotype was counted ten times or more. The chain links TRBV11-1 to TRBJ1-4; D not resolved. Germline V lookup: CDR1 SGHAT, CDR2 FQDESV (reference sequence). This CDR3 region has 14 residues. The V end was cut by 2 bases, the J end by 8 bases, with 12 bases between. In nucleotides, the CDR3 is TGTGCCAGCAGCTTACCATCGACGGGGGAAAAACTGTTTTTT. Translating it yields CASSLPSTGEKLFF.

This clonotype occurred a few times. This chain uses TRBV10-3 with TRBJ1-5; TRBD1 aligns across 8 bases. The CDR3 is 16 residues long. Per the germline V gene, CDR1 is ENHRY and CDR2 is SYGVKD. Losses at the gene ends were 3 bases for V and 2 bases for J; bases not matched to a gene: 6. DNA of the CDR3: TGTGCCATCAGTGACAAACAGGGGGGACGCAATCAGCCCCAGCATTTT. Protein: CAISDKQGGRNQPQHF.

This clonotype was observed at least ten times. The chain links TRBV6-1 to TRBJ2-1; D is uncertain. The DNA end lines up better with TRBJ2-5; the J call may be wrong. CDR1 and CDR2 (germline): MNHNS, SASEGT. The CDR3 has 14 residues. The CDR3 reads CASSPYGHQETQYF. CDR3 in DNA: TGTGCCAGCAGCCCTTATGGACACCAAGAGACCCAGTACTTC.

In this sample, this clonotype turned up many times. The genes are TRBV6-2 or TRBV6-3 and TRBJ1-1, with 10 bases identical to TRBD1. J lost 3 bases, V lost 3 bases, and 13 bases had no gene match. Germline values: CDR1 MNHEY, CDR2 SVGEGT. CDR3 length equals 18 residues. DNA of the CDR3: TGTGCCAGCAGTTATGACCGGGACAGGGGTTGGTTGGACACTGAAGCTTTCTTT. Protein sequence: CASSYDRDRGWLDTEAFF.

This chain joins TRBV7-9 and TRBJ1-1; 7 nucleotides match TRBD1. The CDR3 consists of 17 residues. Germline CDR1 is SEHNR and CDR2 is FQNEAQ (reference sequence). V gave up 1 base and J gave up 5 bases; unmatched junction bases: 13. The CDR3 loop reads CASSLDGTALSGTEAFF. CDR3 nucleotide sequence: TGTGCCAGCAGCTTAGACGGGACAGCCCTGAGCGGGACTGAAGCTTTCTTT.

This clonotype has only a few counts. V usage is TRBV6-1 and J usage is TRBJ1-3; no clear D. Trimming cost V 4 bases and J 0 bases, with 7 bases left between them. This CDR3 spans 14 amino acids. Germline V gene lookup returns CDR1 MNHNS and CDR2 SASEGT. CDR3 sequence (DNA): TGTGCCAGCAGTGGTTGGAGCTCTGGAAACACCATATATTTT. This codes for CASSGWSSGNTIYF.

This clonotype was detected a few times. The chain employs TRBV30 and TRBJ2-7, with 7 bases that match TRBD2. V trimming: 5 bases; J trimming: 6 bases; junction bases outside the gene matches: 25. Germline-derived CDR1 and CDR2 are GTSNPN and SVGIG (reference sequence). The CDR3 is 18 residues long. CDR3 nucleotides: TGTGCCTGGGGAGTGACAAGGACCTCAGTAGGGAGGGTTTCCGAGCAGTACTTC. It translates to CAWGVTRTSVGRVSEQYF.

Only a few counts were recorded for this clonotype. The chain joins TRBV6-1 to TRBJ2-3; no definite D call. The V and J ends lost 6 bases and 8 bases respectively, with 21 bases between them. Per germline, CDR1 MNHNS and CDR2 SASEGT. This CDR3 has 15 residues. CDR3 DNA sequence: TGTGCCAGCAGGATGGACGGAACCCAGGCTACTACGCAGTATTTT. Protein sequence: CASRMDGTQATTQYF.

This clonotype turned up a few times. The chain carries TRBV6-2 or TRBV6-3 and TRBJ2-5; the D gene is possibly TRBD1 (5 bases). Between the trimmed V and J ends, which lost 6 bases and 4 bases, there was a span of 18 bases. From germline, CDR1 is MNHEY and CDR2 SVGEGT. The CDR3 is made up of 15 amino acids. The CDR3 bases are TGTGCCAGCAGGCCCTGGGGCCAGGGCTTAGAGACCCAGTACTTC. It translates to CASRPWGQGLETQYF.

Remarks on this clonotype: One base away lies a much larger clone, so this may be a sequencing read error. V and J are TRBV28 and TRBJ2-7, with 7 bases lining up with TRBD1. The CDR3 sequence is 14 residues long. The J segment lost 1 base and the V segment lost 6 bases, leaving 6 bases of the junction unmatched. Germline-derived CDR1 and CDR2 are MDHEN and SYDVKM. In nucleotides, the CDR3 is TGTGCCAGCAGGGAAGAGGGGGCTTCCTACGAGCAGTACTTC. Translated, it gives CASREEGASYEQYF.

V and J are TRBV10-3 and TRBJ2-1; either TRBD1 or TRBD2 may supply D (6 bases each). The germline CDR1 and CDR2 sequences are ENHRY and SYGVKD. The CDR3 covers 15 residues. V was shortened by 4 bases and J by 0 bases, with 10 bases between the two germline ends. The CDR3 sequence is CAISVKGGSYNEQFF. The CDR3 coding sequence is TGTGCCATCAGTGTCAAGGGGGGCTCCTACAATGAGCAGTTCTTC.

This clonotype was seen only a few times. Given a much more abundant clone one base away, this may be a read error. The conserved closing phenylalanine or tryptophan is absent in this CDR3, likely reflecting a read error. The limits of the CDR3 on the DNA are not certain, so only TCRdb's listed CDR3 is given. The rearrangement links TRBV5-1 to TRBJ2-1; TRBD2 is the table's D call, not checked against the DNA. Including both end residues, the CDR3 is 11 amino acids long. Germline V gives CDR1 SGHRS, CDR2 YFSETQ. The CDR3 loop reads CASSLANSGHL.

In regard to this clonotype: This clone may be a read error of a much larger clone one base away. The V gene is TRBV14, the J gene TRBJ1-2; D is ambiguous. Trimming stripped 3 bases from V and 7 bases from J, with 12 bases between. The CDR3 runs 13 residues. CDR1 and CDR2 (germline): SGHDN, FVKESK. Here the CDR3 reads CASSHTGSRGYTF. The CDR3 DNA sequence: TGTGCCAGCAGCCACACGGGTTCACGTGGCTACACCTTC.

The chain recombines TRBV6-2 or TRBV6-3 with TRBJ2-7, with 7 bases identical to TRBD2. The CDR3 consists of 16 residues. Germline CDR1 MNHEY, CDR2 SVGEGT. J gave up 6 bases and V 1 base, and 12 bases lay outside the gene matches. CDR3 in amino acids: CASSYWSAGTVREQYF. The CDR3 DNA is TGTGCCAGCAGTTACTGGTCAGCGGGGACCGTTCGCGAGCAGTACTTC.

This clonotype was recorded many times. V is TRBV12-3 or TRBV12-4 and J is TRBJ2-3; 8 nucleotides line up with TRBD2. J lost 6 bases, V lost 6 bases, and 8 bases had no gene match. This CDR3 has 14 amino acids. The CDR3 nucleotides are TGTGCCAGCAGCCTCAATAGCGGGGAGGATACGCAGTATTTT. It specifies CASSLNSGEDTQYF.

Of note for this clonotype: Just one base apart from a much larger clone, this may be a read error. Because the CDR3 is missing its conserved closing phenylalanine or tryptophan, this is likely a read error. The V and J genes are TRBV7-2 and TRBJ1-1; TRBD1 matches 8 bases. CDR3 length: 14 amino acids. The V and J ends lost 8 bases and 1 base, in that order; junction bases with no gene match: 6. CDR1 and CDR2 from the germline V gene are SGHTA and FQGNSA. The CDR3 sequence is CASVSGGSNTEAFL. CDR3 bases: TGTGCCAGCGTCTCAGGGGGCTCGAACACTGAAGCTTTCCTT.

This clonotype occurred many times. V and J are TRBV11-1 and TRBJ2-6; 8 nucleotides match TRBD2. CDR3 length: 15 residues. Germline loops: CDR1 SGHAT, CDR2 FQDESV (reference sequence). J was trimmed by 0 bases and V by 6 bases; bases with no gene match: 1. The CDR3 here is CASSAGGSGANVLTF. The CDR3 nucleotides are TGTGCCAGCAGTGCGGGGGGCTCTGGGGCCAACGTCCTGACTTTC.

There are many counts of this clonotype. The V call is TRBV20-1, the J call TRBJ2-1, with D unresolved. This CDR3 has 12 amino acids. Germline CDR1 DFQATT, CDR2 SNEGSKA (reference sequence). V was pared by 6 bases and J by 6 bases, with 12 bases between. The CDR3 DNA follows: TGCAGTGCGGAAACTACGTTCAATGAGCAGTTCTTC. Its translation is CSAETTFNEQFF.

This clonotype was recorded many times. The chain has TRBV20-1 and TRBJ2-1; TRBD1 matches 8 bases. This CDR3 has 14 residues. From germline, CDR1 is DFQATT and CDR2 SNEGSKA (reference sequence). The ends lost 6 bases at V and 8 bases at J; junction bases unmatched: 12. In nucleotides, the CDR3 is TGCAGTGCGGCAGGGGGCGCAAGGAAGTATGAGCAGTTCTTC. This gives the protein CSAAGGARKYEQFF.

The CDR3 sequence: CASSEAGQANQPQHF. The CDR3 DNA sequence: TGTGCCAGCAGTGAAGCCGGACAGGCAAATCAGCCCCAGCATTTT. The chain joins TRBV6-1 to TRBJ1-5; TRBD1 matches at 7 bases. Germline trimming cut 0 bases from V and 4 bases from J; bases unmatched to any gene: 3. CDR1 and CDR2 from the germline V gene are MNHNS and SASEGT. CDR3 length: 15 residues.

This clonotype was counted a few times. CDR3 region: CSVSLPRGPNSPLHF. The CDR3 DNA reads TGCAGTGTATCCCTCCCCAGGGGGCCAAATTCACCCCTCCACTTT. The chain has TRBV20-1 and TRBJ1-6; 8 nucleotides align to TRBD1. Germline loops: CDR1 DFQATT, CDR2 SNEGSKA (reference sequence). The CDR3 runs 15 residues. Trimming removed 7 bases from V and 7 bases from J; junction bases left unmatched: 12.